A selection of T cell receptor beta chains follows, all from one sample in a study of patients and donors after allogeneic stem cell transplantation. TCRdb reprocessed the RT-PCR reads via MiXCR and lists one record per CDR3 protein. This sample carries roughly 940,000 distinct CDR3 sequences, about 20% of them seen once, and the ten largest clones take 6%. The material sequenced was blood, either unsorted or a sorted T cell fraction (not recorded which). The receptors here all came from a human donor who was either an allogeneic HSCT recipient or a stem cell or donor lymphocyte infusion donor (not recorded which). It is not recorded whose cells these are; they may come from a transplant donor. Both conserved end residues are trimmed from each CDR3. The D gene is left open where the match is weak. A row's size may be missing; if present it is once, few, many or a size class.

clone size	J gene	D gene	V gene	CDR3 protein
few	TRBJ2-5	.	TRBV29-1	SSSGVEETQY
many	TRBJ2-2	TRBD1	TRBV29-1	SASSGQTNTGELF
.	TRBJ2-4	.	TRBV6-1	ASSGPRGNKNIQY
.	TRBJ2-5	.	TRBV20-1	SARKLDGKTQY
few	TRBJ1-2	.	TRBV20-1	SASGRRGGYT
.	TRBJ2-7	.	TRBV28	ASKSGTSRD
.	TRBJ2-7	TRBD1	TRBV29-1	SVGGDRVIEQY
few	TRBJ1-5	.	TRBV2	ASTPGLKDSEPQH
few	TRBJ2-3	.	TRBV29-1	SVPPMGSGNVDTQY
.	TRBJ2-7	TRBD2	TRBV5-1	ASSLVGGREQY
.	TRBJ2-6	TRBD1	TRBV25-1	ASSEYGQGLSGANVLT
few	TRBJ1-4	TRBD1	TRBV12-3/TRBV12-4	ASSWTGGVGEKLF
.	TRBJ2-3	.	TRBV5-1	ASSSNGGTDTQY
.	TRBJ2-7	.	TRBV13	ASSLGRGYEQN
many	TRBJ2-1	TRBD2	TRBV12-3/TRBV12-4	ASSFRAGGSEQF
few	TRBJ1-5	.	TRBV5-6	ASSVWVTPNQPQH
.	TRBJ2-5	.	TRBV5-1	ASSLMRGETQY
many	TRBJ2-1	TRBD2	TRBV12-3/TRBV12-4	ASSFHLGLAGGNEQF
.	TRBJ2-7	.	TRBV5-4	ASSLTGTDEQY
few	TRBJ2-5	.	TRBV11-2	ASSPDPYQETQY
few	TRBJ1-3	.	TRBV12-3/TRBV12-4	ASKYSGNTIY
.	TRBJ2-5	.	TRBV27	ASRRVNGETQY
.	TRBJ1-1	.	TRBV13	ASSNSGGRNTEAF
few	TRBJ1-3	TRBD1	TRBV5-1	ASSYRGNSGNTIY
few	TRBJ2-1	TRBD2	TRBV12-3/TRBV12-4	ASSSLAASYNEQF
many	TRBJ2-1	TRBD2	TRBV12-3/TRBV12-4	ASRPVTSGVYNEQF
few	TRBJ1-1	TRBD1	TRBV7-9	ASSLGDRGHDTEAF
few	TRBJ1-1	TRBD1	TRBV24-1	ATRGTGVNTEAF
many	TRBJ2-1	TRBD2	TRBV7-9	ASSLDGGDYNEQF
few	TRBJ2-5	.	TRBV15	ATSRADPQETQY
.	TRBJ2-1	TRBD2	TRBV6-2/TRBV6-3	ASSYLIGLAGYNEQF
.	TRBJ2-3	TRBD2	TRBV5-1	ASSSGLAGDADTQY
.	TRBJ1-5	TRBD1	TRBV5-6	ASSFSGGGQPQH
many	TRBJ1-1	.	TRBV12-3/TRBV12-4	ASSPPGHQTSKAF
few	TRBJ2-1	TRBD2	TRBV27	ASSPVGLAGRNEQF
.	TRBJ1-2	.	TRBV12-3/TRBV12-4	ASRTQPRGYT
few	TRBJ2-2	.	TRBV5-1	ASTSTNTGELF
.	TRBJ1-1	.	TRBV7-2	ASSPGLWAEAF
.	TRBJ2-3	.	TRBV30	AWSVGTDTQY
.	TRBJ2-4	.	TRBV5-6	ASSNNLRDIQY
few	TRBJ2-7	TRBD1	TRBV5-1	ASSFQTGVVYEQY
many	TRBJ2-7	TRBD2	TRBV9	ASSSAGGPYEQY
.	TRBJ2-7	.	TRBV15	ATSLRPAAEEQY
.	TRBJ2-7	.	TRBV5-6	ASSAQNYEQY
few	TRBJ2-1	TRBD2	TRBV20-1	SALGSGTKVNEQF
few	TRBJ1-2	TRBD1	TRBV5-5	ASSALTGNYGYT
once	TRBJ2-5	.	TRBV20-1	SAQDPRGAWETQY
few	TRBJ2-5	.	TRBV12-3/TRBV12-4	ASSRTTPETQY
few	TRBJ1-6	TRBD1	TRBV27	ASSPGTGISPLH
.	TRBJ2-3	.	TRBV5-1	ASSLDGGGESDTQY
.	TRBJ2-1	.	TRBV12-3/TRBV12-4	ASSPFRGAPLPDEQF
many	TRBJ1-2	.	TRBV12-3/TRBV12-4	ASSLILYGYT
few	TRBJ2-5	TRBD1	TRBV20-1	SATEHVRQGPKTQY
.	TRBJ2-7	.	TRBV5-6	ASSFRNGPYEQY
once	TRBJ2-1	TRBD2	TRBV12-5	ASGSGLAEQF